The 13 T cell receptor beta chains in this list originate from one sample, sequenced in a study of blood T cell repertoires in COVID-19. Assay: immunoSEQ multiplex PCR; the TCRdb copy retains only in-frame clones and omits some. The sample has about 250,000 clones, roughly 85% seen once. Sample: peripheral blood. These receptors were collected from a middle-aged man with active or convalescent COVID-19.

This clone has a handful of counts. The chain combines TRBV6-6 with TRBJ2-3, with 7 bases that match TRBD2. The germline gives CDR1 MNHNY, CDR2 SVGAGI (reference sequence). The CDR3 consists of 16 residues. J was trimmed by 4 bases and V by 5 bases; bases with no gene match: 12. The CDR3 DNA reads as TGTGCCAGCAGTACACCTAGCGGTTGGGGCCCAGATACGCAGTATTTT. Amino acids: CASSTPSGWGPDTQYF.

CDR3 region: CASSPPQYNEQFF. For the CDR3, the DNA is TGTGCCAGCAGTCCACCTCAGTATAATGAGCAGTTCTTC. The chain is built from TRBV12-3 or TRBV12-4 and TRBJ2-1; D gene ambiguous. This CDR3 spans 13 amino acids. V was pared by 5 bases and J by 7 bases, with 12 bases between.

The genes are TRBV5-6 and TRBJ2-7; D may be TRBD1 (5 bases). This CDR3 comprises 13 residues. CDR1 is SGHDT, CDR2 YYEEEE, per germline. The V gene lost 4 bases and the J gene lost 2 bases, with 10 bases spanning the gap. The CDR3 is CASSARAAYEQYF. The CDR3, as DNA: TGTGCCAGCAGCGCCAGGGCGGCCTACGAGCAGTACTTC.

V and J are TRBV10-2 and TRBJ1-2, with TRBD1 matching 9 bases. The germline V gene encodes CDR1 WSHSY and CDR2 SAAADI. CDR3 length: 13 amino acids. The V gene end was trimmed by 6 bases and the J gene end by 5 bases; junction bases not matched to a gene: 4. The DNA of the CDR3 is TGCGCCAGCAGACAGGGGGCAAGTTATGGCTACACCTTC. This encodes CASRQGASYGYTF.

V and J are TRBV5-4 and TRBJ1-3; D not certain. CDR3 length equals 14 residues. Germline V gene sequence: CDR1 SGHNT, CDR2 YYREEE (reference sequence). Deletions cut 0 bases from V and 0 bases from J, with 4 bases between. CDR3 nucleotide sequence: TGTGCCAGCAGCTTGGACAACTCTGGAAACACCATATATTTT. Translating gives CASSLDNSGNTIYF.

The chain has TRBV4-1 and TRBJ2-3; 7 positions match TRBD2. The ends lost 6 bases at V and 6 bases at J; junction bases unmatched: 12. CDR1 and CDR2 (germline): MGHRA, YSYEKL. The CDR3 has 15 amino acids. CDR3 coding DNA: TGCGCCAGCAGTCTGGGGAGCGGGATGGTGGATACGCAGTATTTT. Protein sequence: CASSLGSGMVDTQYF.

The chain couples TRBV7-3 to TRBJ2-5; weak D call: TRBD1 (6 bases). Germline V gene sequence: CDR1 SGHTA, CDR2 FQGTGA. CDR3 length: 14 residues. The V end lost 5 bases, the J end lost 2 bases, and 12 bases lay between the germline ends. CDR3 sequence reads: CASSLGGFQETQYF. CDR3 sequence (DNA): TGTGCCAGCAGCCTTGGGGGCTTTCAAGAGACCCAGTACTTC.

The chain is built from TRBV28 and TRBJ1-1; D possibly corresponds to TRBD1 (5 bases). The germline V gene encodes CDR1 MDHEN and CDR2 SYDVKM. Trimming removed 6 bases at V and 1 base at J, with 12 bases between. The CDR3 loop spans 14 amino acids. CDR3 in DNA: TGTGCCAGCAGGGGGGGACTTCGGAACACTGAAGCTTTCTTT. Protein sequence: CASRGGLRNTEAFF.

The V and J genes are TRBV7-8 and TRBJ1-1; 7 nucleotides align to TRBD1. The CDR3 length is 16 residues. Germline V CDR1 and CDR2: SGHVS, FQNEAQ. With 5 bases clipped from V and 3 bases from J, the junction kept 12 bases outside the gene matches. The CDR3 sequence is CASSHGKGALDTEAFF. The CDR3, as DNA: TGTGCCAGCAGCCACGGGAAGGGGGCGCTTGACACTGAAGCTTTCTTT.

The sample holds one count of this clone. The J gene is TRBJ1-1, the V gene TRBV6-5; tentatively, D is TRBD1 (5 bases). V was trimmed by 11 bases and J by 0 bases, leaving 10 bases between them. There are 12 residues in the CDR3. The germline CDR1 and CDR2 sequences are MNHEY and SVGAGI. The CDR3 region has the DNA TGTGCCGGACACCCCTTGAACACTGAAGCTTTCTTT. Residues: CAGHPLNTEAFF.

The CDR3, as DNA: TGTGCCAGCAGTTTCCTAAACATTCAGTACTTC. This codes for CASSFLNIQYF. The rearrangement uses TRBV6-5 and TRBJ2-4; D not certain. Per the germline V gene, CDR1 is MNHEY and CDR2 is SVGAGI. V dropped 4 bases and J dropped 6 bases, with 4 bases sitting between them. This CDR3 has 11 residues.

The CDR3 loop is CAISTGITNTEAFF. The CDR3 DNA follows: TGTGCCATATCAACAGGGATTACGAACACTGAAGCTTTCTTT. The chain uses TRBV10-3 and TRBJ1-1; perhaps TRBD1 as D (6 bases). V lost 9 bases to trimming and J lost 1 base, with 15 bases between them. CDR1 and CDR2 (germline): ENHRY, SYGVKD. CDR3 length: 14 residues.

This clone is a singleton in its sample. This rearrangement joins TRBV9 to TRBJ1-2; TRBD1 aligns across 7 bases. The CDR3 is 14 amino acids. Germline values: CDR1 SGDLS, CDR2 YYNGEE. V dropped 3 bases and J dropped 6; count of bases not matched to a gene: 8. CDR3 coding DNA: TGTGCCAGCAGCGCTACAGGGGAAAGGGATGGCTACACCTTC. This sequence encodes CASSATGERDGYTF.